The 8 T cell receptor beta chains in this list originate from one sample, sequenced in a study of T-cell memory formation after mild COVID-19. TCRdb re-called the 5' RACE reads with MiXCR, one entry per CDR3 protein. The table includes some 180,000 distinct CDR3 sequences, roughly 20% detected once. Sequencing was carried out using PBMCs or a T cell subset sorted from them (not recorded which). These TCRs come from a man aged 18 to 30 who had mild COVID-19 (a few samples of this study predate the infection). Cell type and time point are not known.

The V call is TRBV11-2, the J call TRBJ2-3, with a possible D match to TRBD1 (5 bases). This CDR3 spans 15 amino acids. V shed 0 bases and J shed 1 base, with 8 bases lying between them. Germline CDR1 reads SGHAT; CDR2 reads FQNNGV. CDR3 region: CASSLEGVGTDTQYF. CDR3 sequence (DNA): TGTGCCAGCAGCTTAGAAGGGGTTGGCACAGATACGCAGTATTTT.

The gene calls are TRBV5-1 and TRBJ2-3, with TRBD2 matching over 11 bases. After removal of 5 bases from V and 0 bases from J, the junction contained 5 bases not matched to a gene. Germline V gene data show CDR1 as SGHRS and CDR2 as YFSETQ. This CDR3 is 16 amino acids long. The CDR3 is CASRLAGGTSTDTQYF. CDR3 coding DNA: TGCGCCAGCAGGCTAGCGGGGGGCACTAGCACAGATACGCAGTATTTT.

This rearrangement joins TRBV5-1 to TRBJ2-5, with a possible D match to TRBD1 (6 bases). V was clipped by 3 bases and J by 4 bases, with 10 bases between them. Germline values: CDR1 SGHRS, CDR2 YFSETQ. This CDR3 is built from 13 residues. CDR3 in amino acids: CASSSTGIETQYF. In DNA form, the CDR3 reads TGCGCCAGCAGCTCCACAGGGATAGAGACCCAGTACTTC.

J is TRBJ2-3 and V is TRBV6-2 or TRBV6-3; TRBD2 matches at 8 bases. After removal of 5 bases from V and 2 bases from J, the junction contained 12 bases not matched to a gene. The CDR3 extends over 17 amino acids. Germline V gives CDR1 MNHEY, CDR2 SVGEGT. As DNA, the CDR3 is TGTGCCAGCAGTCCAAACTGGCGGGGGGCCCACACAGATACGCAGTATTTT. Protein product: CASSPNWRGAHTDTQYF.

This clonotype was seen a handful of times. V and J are TRBV6-5 and TRBJ2-2, with 10 positions matching TRBD1. Losses at the gene ends were 8 bases for V and 7 bases for J; bases not matched to a gene: 7. The CDR3 loop spans 14 amino acids. In germline, CDR1 is MNHEY, CDR2 SVGAGI. CDR3 amino acids: CASGDRGPIGELFF. In DNA form, the CDR3 reads TGTGCCAGCGGCGACAGGGGGCCGATCGGGGAGCTGTTTTTT.

The chain uses TRBV12-3 or TRBV12-4 and TRBJ2-1, with D tentatively TRBD2 (6 bases). The CDR3 length is 15 residues. V shed 7 bases and J shed 0 bases, with 13 bases lying between them. CDR3 DNA: TGTGCCAGCACAAAACGGGGGAGCTCCTACAATGAGCAGTTCTTC. It translates to CASTKRGSSYNEQFF.

This chain joins TRBV5-1 and TRBJ2-1; TRBD1 agrees at 7 bases. Germline CDR1 reads SGHRS; CDR2 reads YFSETQ. The CDR3 contains 15 residues. Trimming at V came to 0 bases and at J to 4 bases, leaving 4 bases not matched to a gene. CDR3 sequence: CASSLEGQPYNEQFF. The DNA of the CDR3 is TGCGCCAGCAGCTTGGAGGGACAGCCTTACAATGAGCAGTTCTTC.

This clonotype was seen ten or more times. The rearrangement uses TRBV7-6 and TRBJ1-1; no firm D call. V lost 3 bases, J lost 3 bases, and 14 bases lay in between. The CDR3 spans 15 residues. Germline values: CDR1 SGHVS, CDR2 FNYEAQ. The CDR3: CASSLTPAGDTEAFF. Written as DNA, the CDR3 is TGTGCCAGCAGCTTGACCCCGGCTGGGGACACTGAAGCTTTCTTT.